This entry lists 2 T cell receptor beta chains sequenced from one sample in a study of glioma-infiltrating T cells after dendritic cell vaccination. Sequencing used immunoSEQ multiplex PCR; TCRdb keeps in-frame clones, though not all of them. The sample lists about 30,000 clones; 90% were seen once. The sample here was blood, taken before dendritic cell vaccination. These receptors all come from a human donor with glioblastoma.

V gene TRBV19 combines with J gene TRBJ2-5; TRBD1 matches at 7 bases. Germline V gene data show CDR1 as LNHDA and CDR2 as SQIVND (reference sequence). This CDR3 spans 14 amino acids. J gave up 3 bases and V 7 bases, and 8 bases lay outside the gene matches. In DNA, the CDR3 is TGTGCCAGTAAGAGGGGGCCAAGCGAAGAGACCCAGTACTTC. Translation: CASKRGPSEETQYF.

The V gene is TRBV7-2, the J gene TRBJ2-5; TRBD2 matches 14 bases. Looked up from germline, CDR1 is SGHTA and CDR2 is FQGNSA. V lost 5 bases to trimming and J lost 3 bases; unmatched junction nucleotides: 5. The CDR3 covers 16 residues. The CDR3 sequence is CASSPLGLAGEETQYF. In DNA form, the CDR3 reads TGTGCCAGCAGCCCGCTGGGACTAGCGGGAGAAGAGACCCAGTACTTC.